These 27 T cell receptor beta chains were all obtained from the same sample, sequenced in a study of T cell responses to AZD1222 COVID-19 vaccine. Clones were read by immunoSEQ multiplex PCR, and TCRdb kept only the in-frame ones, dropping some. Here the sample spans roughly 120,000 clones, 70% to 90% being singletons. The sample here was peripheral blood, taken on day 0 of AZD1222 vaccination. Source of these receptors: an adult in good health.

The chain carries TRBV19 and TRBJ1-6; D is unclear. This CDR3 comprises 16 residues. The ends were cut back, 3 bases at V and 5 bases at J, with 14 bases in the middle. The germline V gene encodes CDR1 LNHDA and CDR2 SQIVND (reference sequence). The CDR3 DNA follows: TGTGCCAGTAGTATTAACGGACGGGGTAATAATTCACCCCTCCACTTT. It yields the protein CASSINGRGNNSPLHF.

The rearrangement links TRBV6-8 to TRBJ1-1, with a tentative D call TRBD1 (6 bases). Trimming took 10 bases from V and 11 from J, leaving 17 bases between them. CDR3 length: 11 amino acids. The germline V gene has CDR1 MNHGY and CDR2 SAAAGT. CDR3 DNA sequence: TGTGCCACACTTCGGGGGGCGGCGGCTTTCTTT. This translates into CATLRGAAAFF.

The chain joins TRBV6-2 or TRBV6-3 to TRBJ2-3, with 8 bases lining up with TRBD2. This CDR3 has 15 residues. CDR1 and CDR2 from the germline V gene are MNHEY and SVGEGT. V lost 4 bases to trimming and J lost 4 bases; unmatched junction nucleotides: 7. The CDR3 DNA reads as TGTGCCAGCAGTTCCGGACTAGCACGGGCAGATACGCAGTATTTT. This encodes CASSSGLARADTQYF.

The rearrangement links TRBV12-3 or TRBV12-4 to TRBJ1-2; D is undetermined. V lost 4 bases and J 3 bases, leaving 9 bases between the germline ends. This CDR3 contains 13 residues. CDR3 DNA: TGTGCCAGCAGTTGGACGGACTACTATGGCTACACCTTC. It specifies CASSWTDYYGYTF.

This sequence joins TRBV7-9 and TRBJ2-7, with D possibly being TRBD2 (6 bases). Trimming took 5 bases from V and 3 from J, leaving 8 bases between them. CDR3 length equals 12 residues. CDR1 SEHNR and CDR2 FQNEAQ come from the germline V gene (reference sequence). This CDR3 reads CASSRGSYEQYF. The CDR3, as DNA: TGTGCCAGCAGCCGGGGGAGCTACGAGCAGTACTTC.

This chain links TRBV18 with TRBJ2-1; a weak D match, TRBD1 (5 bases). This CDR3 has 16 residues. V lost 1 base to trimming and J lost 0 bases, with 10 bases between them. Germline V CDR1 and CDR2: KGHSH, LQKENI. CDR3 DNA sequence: TGTGCCAGCTCACCACTGGACACCATCTCCTACAATGAGCAGTTCTTC. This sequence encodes CASSPLDTISYNEQFF.

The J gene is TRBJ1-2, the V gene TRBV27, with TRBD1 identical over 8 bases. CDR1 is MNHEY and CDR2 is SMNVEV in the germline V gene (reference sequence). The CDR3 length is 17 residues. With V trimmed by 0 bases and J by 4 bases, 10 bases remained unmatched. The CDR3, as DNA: TGTGCCAGCAGTTTATCGTGGGGGCAGGGGGCTTTCTATGGCTACACCTTC. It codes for CASSLSWGQGAFYGYTF.

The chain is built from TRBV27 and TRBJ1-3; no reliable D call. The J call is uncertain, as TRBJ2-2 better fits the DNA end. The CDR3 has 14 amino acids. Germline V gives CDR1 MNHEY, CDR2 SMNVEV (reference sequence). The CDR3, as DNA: TGTGCCAGCAGCTTGTGGAGTAAAAACGGGGAGCTGTTTTTT. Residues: CASSLWSKNGELFF.

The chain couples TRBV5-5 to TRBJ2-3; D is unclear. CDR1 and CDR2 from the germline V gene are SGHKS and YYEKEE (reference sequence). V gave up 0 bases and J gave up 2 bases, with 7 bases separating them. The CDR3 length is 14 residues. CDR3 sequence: CASSLVQVTDTQYF. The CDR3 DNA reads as TGTGCCAGCAGCTTGGTGCAAGTCACAGATACGCAGTATTTT.

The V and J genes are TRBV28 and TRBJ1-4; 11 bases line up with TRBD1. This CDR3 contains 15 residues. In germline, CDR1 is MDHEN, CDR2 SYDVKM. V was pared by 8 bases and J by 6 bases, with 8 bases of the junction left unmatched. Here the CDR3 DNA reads TGTGCCAGCGGCCCTCCGGACAGGGGGCATGAAAAACTGTTTTTT. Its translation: CASGPPDRGHEKLFF.

The CDR3 region is CASSLAQAPNGQYF. CDR3 nucleotide sequence: TGCGCCAGCAGCTTGGCACAGGCCCCAAACGGGCAGTACTTC. The chain recombines TRBV5-1 with TRBJ2-7; possibly TRBD1 for D (5 bases). The germline V gene has CDR1 SGHRS and CDR2 YFSETQ. Trimming removed 0 bases at V and 9 bases at J, with 16 bases between. The CDR3 loop spans 14 amino acids.

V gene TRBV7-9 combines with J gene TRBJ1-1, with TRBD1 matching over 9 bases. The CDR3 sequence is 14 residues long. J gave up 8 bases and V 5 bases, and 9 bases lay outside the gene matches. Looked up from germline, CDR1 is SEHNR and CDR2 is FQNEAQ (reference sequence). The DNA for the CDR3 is TGTGCCAGCAGCAGAGTTACGGGACAGGGAGAAGCTTTCTTT. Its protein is CASSRVTGQGEAFF.

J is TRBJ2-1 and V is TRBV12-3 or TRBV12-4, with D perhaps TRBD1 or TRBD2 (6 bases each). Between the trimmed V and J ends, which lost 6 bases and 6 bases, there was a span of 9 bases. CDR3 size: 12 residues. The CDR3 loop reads CASSRGPNEQFF. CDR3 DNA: TGTGCCAGCAGCCGGGGGCCCAATGAGCAGTTCTTC.

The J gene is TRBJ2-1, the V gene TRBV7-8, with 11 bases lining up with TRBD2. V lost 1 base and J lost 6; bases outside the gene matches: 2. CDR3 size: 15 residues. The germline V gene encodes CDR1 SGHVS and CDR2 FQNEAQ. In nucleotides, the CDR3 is TGTGCCAGCAGCTTAGGGACTAGCGGGCTCAATGAGCAGTTCTTC. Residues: CASSLGTSGLNEQFF. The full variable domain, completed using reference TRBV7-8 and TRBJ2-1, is GAGVSQSPRYKVAKRGQDVALRCDPISGHVSLFWYQQALGQGPEFLTYFQNEAQLDKSGLPSDRFFAERPEGSVSTLKIQRTQQEDSAVYLCASSLGTSGLNEQFFGPGTRLTVL.

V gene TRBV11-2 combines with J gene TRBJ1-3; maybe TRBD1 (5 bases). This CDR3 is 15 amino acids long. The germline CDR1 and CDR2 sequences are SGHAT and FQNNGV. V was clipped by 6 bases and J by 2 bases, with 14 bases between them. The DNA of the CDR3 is TGTGCCAGCAGGACCAAGGGGTTAGCTGGAAACACCATATATTTT. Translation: CASRTKGLAGNTIYF. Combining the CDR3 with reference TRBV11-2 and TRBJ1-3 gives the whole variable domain EAGVAQSPRYKIIEKRQSVAFWCNPISGHATLYWYQQILGQGPKLLIQFQNNGVVDDSQLPKDRFSAERLKGVDSTLKIQPAKLEDSAVYLCASRTKGLAGNTIYFGEGSWLTVV.

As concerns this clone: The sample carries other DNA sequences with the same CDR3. This CDR3 reads CASSLAATGELFF. CDR3 bases: TGTGCCAGCAGCTTAGCCGCAACCGGGGAGCTGTTTTTT. The rearrangement joins TRBV7-2 to TRBJ2-2; D remains ambiguous. V was shortened by 0 bases and J by 5 bases, with 4 bases between the two germline ends. CDR1 is SGHTA and CDR2 is FQGNSA in the germline V gene. CDR3 length: 13 residues.

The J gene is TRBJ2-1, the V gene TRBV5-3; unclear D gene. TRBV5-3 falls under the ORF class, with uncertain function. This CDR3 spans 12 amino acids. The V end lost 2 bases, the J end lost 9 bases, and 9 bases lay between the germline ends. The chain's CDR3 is CARSFVLSEQFF. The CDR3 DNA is TGTGCCAGAAGCTTCGTATTGAGTGAGCAGTTCTTC.

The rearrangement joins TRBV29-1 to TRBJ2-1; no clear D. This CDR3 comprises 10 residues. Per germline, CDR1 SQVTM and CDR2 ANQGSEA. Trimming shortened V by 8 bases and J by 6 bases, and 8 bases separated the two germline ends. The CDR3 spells CSWSPNEQFF. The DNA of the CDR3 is TGCAGCTGGTCCCCCAATGAGCAGTTCTTC.

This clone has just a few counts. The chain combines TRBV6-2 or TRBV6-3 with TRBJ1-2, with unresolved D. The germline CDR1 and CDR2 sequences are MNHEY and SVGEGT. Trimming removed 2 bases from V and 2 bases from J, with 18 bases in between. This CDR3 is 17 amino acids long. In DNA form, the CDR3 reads TGTGCCAGCAGTTACATCGACACTCTCGCCGGAAACTATGGCTACACCTTC. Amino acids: CASSYIDTLAGNYGYTF.

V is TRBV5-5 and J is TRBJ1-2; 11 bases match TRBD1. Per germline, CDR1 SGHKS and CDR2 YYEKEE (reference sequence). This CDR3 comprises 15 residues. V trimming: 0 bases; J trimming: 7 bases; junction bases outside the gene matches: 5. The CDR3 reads CASSLASGTGGGYTF. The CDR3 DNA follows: TGTGCCAGCAGCTTGGCGAGTGGGACAGGGGGTGGCTACACCTTC.

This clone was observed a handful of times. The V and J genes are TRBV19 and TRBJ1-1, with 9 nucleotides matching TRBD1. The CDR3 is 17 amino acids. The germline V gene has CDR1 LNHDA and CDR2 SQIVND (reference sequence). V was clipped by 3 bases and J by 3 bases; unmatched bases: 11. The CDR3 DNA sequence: TGTGCCAGTAGTATCCAAACGGGACAGGGAAGATACACTGAAGCTTTCTTT. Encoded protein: CASSIQTGQGRYTEAFF.

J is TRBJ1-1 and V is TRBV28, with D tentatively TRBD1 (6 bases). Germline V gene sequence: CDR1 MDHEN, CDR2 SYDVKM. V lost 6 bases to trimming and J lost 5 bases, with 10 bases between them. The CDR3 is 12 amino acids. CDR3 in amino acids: CASRIDRTEAFF. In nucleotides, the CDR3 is TGTGCCAGCAGAATCGACAGGACTGAAGCTTTCTTT.

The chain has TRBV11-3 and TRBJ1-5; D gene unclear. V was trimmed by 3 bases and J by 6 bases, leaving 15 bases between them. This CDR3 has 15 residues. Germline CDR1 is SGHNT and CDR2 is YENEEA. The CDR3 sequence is CASSLRHHRPQPQHF. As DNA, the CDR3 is TGTGCCAGCAGCTTGAGACACCATCGCCCTCAGCCCCAGCATTTT.

As DNA, the CDR3 is TGCGCCAGCAGCGCATCCGGGACAGGGGAACAGCCCCAGCATTTT. The encoded protein is CASSASGTGEQPQHF. The chain has TRBV5-1 and TRBJ1-5, with TRBD1 matching over 10 bases. This CDR3 is built from 15 residues. Trimming took 4 bases from V and 7 from J; bases not matched to a gene: 8. From germline, CDR1 is SGHRS and CDR2 YFSETQ. Variable domain in full (rest from reference TRBV5-1 and TRBJ1-5): KAGVTQTPRYLIKTRGQQVTLSCSPISGHRSVSWYQQTPGQGLQFLFEYFSETQRNKGNFPGRFSGRQFSNSRSEMNVSTLELGDSALYLCASSASGTGEQPQHFGDGTRLSIL.

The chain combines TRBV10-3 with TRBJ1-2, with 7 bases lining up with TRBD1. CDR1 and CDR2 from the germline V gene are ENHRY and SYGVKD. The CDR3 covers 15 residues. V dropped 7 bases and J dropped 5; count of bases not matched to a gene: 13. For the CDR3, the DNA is TGTGCCATCATCCCTGGTCCGGGACAGACATATGGCTACACCTTC. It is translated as CAIIPGPGQTYGYTF.

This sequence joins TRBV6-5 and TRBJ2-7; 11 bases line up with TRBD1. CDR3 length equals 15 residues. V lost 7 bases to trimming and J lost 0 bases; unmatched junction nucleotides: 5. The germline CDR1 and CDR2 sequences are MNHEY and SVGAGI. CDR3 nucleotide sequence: TGTGCCAGCACTTTCGGACAGGGGGCCTCCTACGAGCAGTACTTC. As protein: CASTFGQGASYEQYF.

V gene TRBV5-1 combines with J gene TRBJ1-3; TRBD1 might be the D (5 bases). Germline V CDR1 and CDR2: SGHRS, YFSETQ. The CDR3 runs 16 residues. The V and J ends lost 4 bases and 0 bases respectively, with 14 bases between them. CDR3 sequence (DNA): TGCGCCAGCAGCCCGTCGACAGCGATCTCTGGAAACACCATATATTTT. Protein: CASSPSTAISGNTIYF.